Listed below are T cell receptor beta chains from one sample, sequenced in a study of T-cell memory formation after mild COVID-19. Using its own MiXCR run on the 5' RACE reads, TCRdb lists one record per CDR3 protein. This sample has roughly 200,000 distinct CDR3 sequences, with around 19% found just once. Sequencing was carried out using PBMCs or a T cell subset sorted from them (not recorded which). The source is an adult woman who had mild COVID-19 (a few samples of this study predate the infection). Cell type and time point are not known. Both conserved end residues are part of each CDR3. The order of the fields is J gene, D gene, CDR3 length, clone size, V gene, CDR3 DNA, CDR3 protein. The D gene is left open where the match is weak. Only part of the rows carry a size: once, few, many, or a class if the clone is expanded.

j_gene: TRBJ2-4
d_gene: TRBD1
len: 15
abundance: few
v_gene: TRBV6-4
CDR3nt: TGTGCCAGCAGTCCCACCCGGGACAGGGCCGGCATTCAGTACTTC
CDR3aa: CASSPTRDRAGIQYF

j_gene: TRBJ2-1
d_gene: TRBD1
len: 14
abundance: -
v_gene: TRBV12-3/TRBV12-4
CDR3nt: TGTGCCAGCAATAGAGACAGGGCCTACAATGAGCAGTTCTTC
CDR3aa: CASNRDRAYNEQFF

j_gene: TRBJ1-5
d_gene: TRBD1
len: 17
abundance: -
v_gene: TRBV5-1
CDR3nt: TGCGCCAGCAGCCCCTACCCTGGGACAGGATCGAATCAGCCCCAGCATTTT
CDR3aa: CASSPYPGTGSNQPQHF

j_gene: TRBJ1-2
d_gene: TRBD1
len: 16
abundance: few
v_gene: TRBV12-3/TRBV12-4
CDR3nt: TGTGCCAGCAGTTTCTCCGGCGACAGGGTAATCTATGGCTACACCTTC
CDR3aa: CASSFSGDRVIYGYTF

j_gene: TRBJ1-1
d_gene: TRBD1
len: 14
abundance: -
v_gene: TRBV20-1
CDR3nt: TGCAGTGCCGACACTCAGGGGGCCATCACTGAAGCTTTCTTT
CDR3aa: CSADTQGAITEAFF

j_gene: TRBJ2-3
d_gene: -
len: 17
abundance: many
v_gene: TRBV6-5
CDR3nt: TGTGCCAGCAGTTACTCGGGGACACTTTTTCGCACAGATACGCAGTATTTT
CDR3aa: CASSYSGTLFRTDTQYF

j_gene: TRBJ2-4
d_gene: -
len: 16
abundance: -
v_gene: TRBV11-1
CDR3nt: TGTGCCAGCAGCGGGGGACGGTATCTAGCCAAAAACATTCAGTACTTC
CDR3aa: CASSGGRYLAKNIQYF

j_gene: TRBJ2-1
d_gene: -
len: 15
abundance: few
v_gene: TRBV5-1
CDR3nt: TGCGCCAGCAGTTTGGACAGTCTCTCCTACAATGAGCAGTTCTTC
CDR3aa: CASSLDSLSYNEQFF

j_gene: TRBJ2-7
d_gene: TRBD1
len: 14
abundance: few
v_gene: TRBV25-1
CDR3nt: TGTGCCAGCAGTAACGTGGGGGACAGCTACGAGCAGTACTTC
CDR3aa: CASSNVGDSYEQYF

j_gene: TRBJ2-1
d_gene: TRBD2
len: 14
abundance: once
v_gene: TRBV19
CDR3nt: TGTGCCACTAGCGGGAGGAGCTCCTACAATGAGCAGTTCTTC
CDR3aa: CATSGRSSYNEQFF

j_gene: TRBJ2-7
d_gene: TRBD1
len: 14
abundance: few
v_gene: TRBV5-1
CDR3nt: TGCGCCAGCAGCTTGGCGGGACAGCGCTACGAGCAGTACTTC
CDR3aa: CASSLAGQRYEQYF

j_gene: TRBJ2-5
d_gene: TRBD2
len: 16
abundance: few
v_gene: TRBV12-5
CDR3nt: TGTGCTAGTGGAACCGGCGGACTAGCGGGCCAAGAGACCCAGTACTTC
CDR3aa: CASGTGGLAGQETQYF

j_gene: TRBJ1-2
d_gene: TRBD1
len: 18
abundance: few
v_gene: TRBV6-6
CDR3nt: TGTGCCAGCAGTCGAAGTTCGGGACAGGGGGCAGCTAACTATGGCTACACCTTC
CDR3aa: CASSRSSGQGAANYGYTF

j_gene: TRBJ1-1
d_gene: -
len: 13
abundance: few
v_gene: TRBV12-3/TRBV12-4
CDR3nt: TGTGCCAGCAGCCCGACCTCGGCGGCTGAAGCTTTCTTT
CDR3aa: CASSPTSAAEAFF

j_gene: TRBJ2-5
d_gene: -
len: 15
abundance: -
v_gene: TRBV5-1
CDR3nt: TGCGCCAGCAGCTATACCCCGGGGGCGGAAAAGACCCAGTACTTC
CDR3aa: CASSYTPGAEKTQYF

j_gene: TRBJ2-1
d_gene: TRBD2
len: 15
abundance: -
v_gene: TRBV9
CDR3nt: TGTGCCAGCAGCTCGGTGGCTCGAGCGGGAGGCGAGCAGTTCTTC
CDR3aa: CASSSVARAGGEQFF

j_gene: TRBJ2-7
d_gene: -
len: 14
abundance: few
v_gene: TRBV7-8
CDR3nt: TGTGCCAGCAGCCTTAGCGGAGGCCCCTACGAGCAGTACTTC
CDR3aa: CASSLSGGPYEQYF

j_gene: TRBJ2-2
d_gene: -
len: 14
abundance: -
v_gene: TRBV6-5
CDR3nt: TGTGCCAGCAGTAAGGGGGTTCGCGCCGGGGAGCTGTTTTTT
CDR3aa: CASSKGVRAGELFF

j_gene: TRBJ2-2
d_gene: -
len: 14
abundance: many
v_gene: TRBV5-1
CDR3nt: TGCGCCAGCAGCTGGGGACAAAACACCGGGGAGCTGTTTTTT
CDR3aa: CASSWGQNTGELFF

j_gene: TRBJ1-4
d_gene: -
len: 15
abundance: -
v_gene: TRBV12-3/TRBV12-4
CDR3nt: TGTGCCAGCACCCGTTCCAGGAGGCTACGCGAAAAACTGTTTTTT
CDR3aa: CASTRSRRLREKLFF

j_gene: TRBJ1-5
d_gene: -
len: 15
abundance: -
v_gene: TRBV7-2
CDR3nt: TGTGCCAGCAGCTTAGCGCAGTATAGCAATCAGCCCCAGCATTTT
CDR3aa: CASSLAQYSNQPQHF

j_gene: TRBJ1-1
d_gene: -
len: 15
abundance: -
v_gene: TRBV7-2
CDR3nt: TGTGCCAGCAGCTCAGCCGGGACACAGAACACTGAAGCTTTCTTT
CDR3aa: CASSSAGTQNTEAFF

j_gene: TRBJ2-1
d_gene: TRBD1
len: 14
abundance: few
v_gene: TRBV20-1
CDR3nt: TGCAGTGCTAGAGAGGGCCAGGGGGCACGGGAGCAGTTCTTC
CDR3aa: CSAREGQGAREQFF

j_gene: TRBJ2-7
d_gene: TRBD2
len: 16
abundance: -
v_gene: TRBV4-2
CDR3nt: TGTGCCAGCAGCCAAGTCATGACTAGCGTCGGCTACGAGCAGTACTTC
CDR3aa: CASSQVMTSVGYEQYF

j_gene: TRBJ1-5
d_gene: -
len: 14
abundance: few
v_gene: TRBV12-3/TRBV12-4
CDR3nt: TGTGCCAGCAGTCCCGGCAGGGACAATCAGCCCCAGCATTTT
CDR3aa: CASSPGRDNQPQHF

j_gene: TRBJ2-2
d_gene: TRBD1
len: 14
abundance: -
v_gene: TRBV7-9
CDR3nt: TGTGCCAGCAGGCCGACAGGGGGGACCGGGGAGCTGTTTTTT
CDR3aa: CASRPTGGTGELFF

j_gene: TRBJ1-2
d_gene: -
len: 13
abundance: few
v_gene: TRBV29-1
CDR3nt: TGCAGCGTTGAAAGCGGCCAGGTGGGGGTTTCCACCTTC
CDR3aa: CSVESGQVGVSTF

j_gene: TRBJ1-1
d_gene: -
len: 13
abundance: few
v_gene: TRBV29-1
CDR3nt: TGCAGCGCGGGCTTGGCAGGGAACACTGAAGCTTTCTTT
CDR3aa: CSAGLAGNTEAFF

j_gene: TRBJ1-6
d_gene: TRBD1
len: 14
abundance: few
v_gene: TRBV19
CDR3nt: TGTGCCAGTAGTTCGACAGGGAGGGTTTCACCCCTCCACTTT
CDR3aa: CASSSTGRVSPLHF

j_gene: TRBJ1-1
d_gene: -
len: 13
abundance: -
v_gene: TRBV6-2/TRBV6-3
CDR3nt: TGTGCCAGCAGTTACTCAGGGGGTCCTGAAGCTTTCTTT
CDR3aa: CASSYSGGPEAFF

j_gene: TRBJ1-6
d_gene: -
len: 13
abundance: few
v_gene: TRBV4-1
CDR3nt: TGCGCCAGCAGCCAAGCTCCCTTAGGGACCCTCCACTTT
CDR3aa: CASSQAPLGTLHF

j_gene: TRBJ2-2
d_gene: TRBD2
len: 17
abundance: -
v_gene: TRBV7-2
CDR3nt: TGTGCCAGCAGCCGTCCACTTAGCGGGGGACACACCGGGGAGCTGTTTTTT
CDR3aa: CASSRPLSGGHTGELFF

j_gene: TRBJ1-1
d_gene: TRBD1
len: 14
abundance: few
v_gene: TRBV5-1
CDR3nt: TGCGCCAGCAGCAGGGACAGCGGAGGCACTGAAGCTTTCTTT
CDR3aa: CASSRDSGGTEAFF

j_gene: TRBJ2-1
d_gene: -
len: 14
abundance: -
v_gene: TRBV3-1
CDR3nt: TGTGCCAGCAGCCAAGAAAGACTTACAGGAGTGCAGTTCTTC
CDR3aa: CASSQERLTGVQFF

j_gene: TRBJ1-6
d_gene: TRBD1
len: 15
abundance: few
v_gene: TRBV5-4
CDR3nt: TGTGCCAGCAGCTGGATAACGGACAGGGGATTGCCCCTCCACTTT
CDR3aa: CASSWITDRGLPLHF

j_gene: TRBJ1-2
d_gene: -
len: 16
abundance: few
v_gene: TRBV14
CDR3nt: TGTGCCAGCAGCCAAGATGGGCAGAGGTCCCCATATGGCTACACCTTC
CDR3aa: CASSQDGQRSPYGYTF

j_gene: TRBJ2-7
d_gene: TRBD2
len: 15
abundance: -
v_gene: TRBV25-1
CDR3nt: TGTGCCAGCAGTAGAGGGGCTAGCGGAACCTACGAGCAGTACTTC
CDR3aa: CASSRGASGTYEQYF

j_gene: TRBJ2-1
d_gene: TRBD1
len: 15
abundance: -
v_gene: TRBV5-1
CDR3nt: TGCGCCAGCAGCGGAGGACAGGGTTCCTACAATGAGCAGTTCTTC
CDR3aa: CASSGGQGSYNEQFF

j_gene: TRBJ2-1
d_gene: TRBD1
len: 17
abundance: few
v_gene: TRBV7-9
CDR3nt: TGTGCCAGCAGCTTTCCGGAGACAGGGCCGGCTTTTGCTGAGCAGTTCTTC
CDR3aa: CASSFPETGPAFAEQFF

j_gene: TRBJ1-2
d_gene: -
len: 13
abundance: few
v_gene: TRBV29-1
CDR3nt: TGCAGCGTTGAAAATGTCCTTAACTATGGCTACACCTTC
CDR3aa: CSVENVLNYGYTF

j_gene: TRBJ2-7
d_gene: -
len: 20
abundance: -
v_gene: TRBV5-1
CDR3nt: TGCGCCAGCAGCTTCAAGTCAATATCGGCCGACAGACAGGCCCTTTACGAGCAGTACTTC
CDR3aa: CASSFKSISADRQALYEQYF

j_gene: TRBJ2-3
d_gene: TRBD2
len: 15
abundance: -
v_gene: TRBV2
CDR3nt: TGTGCCAGCAGAGGGACTAGCGGGAGGTTTGATACGCAGTATTTT
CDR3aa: CASRGTSGRFDTQYF

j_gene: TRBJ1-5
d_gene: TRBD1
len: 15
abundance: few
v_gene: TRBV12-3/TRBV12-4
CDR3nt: TGTGCCAGCAGCCTTCGACAGGGTGGCAATCAGCCCCAGCATTTT
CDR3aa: CASSLRQGGNQPQHF

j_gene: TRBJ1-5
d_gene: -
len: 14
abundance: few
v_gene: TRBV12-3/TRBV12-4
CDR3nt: TGTGCCAGCAGTTTTCGGGAGCAGGGTCGGCCCCAGCATTTT
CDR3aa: CASSFREQGRPQHF

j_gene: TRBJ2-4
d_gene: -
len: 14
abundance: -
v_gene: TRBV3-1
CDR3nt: TGTGCCAGCAGCCAGCGAACAGGGAGGGACATTCAGTACTTC
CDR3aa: CASSQRTGRDIQYF

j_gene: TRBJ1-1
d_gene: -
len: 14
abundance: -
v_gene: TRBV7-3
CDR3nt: TGTGCCAGCAGCCCTCAGTCGAGGAACACTGAAGCTTTCTTT
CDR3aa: CASSPQSRNTEAFF

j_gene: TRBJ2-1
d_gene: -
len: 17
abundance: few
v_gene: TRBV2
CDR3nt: TGTGCCAGCAGTCCTACAAGACTAGATCGCACCTACAATGAGCAGTTCTTC
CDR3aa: CASSPTRLDRTYNEQFF

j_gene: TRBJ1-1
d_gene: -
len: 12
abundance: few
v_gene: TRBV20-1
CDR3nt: TGCAGTGCTAGAGATCACGCCACTGAAGCTTTCTTT
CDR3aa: CSARDHATEAFF

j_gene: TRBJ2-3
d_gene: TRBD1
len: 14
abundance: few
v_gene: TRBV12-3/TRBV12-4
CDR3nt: TGTGCCAGCAGACAGGGGGCCGGCGCAGATACGCAGTATTTT
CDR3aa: CASRQGAGADTQYF

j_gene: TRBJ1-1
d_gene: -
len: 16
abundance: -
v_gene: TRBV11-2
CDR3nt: TGTGCCAGCAGCTTAGGGATACAGGGTAGGAACACTGAAGCTTTCTTT
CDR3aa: CASSLGIQGRNTEAFF

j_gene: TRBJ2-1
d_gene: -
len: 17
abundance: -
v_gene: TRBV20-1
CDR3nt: TGCAGTGCTAGAGTGGAGCGCAAAATAAGCTCCTACAATGAGCAGTTCTTC
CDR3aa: CSARVERKISSYNEQFF

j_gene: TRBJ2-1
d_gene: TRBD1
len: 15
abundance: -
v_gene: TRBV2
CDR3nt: TGTGCCAGCACTCCCGGGACAGGGTCCTACAATGAGCAGTTCTTC
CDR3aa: CASTPGTGSYNEQFF

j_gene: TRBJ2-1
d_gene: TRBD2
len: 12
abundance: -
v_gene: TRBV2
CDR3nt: TGTGCCAGCAGGACGGGACTAGCGACCAAGTTCTTC
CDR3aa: CASRTGLATKFF

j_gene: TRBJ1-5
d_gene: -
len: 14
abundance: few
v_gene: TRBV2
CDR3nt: TGTGCCAGCACTCCAGAAAATAGCAATCAGCCCCAGCATTTT
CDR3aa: CASTPENSNQPQHF

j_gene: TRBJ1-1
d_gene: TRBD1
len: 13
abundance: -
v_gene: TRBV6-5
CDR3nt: TGTGCCAGCGGATCACAGGGGCACACTGAAGCTTTCTTT
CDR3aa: CASGSQGHTEAFF

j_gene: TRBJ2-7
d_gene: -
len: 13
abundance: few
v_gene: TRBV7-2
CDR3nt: TGTGCCAGCAGCGTACAGGGTCTCGACGAGCAGTACTTC
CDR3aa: CASSVQGLDEQYF